Below are 23 T cell receptor beta chains sequenced from a single sample in a study of blood T cell repertoires in COVID-19. Some clones are missing from TCRdb's copy, which holds only in-frame ones; the method was immunoSEQ multiplex PCR. Here the sample spans about 77,000 clones, 80% being singletons. The material sequenced was peripheral blood. The receptor set was obtained from a woman between 70 and 85 years old with acute or convalescent COVID-19.

This clone was detected only once. The genes are TRBV7-6 and TRBJ2-1; tentatively, D is TRBD2 (5 bases). The CDR3 is made up of 13 amino acids. Germline V CDR1 and CDR2: SGHVS, FNYEAQ. The V gene lost 5 bases and the J gene lost 9 bases, with 14 bases spanning the gap. The CDR3 loop is CASSTTLGSEQFF. The CDR3, as DNA: TGTGCCAGCAGCACCACCTTAGGGAGTGAGCAGTTCTTC. Full variable domain (remainder filled in from reference TRBV7-6 and TRBJ2-1): GAGVSQSPRYKVTKRGQDVALRCDPISGHVSLYWYRQALGQGPEFLTYFNYEAQQDKSGLPNDRFSAERPEGSISTLTIQRTEQRDSAMYRCASSTTLGSEQFFGPGTRLTVL.

The J gene is TRBJ2-1, the V gene TRBV11-2; TRBD2 matches 15 bases. V gave up 5 bases and J gave up 7 bases; unmatched junction bases: 6. Germline CDR1 and CDR2: SGHAT and FQNNGV. The CDR3 is 16 residues long. The CDR3 sequence is CASSPRTSGGGNEQFF. Written as DNA, the CDR3 is TGTGCCAGCAGCCCCCGGACTAGCGGGGGGGGAAATGAGCAGTTCTTC.

The V call is TRBV5-6, the J call TRBJ2-7; tentatively, D is TRBD1 (5 bases). The germline V gene has CDR1 SGHDT and CDR2 YYEEEE. The CDR3 spans 14 residues. V dropped 4 bases and J dropped 3 bases, with 14 bases sitting between them. The DNA of the CDR3 is TGTGCCAGCAGCCAAGGGGTGGGTTTCTACGAGCAGTACTTC. This encodes CASSQGVGFYEQYF. The whole variable domain, remainder taken from reference TRBV5-6 and TRBJ2-7, is DAGVTQSPTHLIKTRGQQVTLRCSPKSGHDTVSWYQQALGQGPQFIFQYYEEEERQRGNFPDRFSGHQFPNYSSELNVNALLLGDSALYLCASSQGVGFYEQYFGPGTRLTVT.

The rearrangement links TRBV29-1 to TRBJ2-2; 10 nucleotides agree with TRBD1. CDR1 is SQVTM and CDR2 is ANQGSEA in the germline V gene. The CDR3 totals 13 residues. V lost 4 bases and J lost 5; bases outside the gene matches: 1. The CDR3 DNA sequence: TGCAGCGTTGTGGACAGGGGGACCGGGGAGCTGTTTTTT. Its translation is CSVVDRGTGELFF.

In its sample, this clone was seen once. The rearrangement joins TRBV6-6 to TRBJ1-2; 9 bases line up with TRBD1. Germline CDR1 and CDR2: MNHNY and SVGAGI (reference sequence). V lost 0 bases to trimming and J lost 12 bases; unmatched junction nucleotides: 5. The CDR3 is made up of 13 amino acids. The CDR3 coding sequence is TGTGCCAGCAGTTACTCGTCGGACAGGGGTCACACCTTC. It is translated as CASSYSSDRGHTF.

The V call is TRBV10-1, the J call TRBJ2-3; TRBD2 aligns across 7 bases. J lost 0 bases, V lost 10 bases, and 13 bases had no gene match. There are 16 residues in the CDR3. Per germline, CDR1 WNHNN and CDR2 SYGVQD (reference sequence). The CDR3 sequence: CAKMAGETSSTDTQYF. CDR3 in DNA: TGCGCCAAAATGGCGGGGGAAACGTCTAGCACAGATACGCAGTATTTT.

This clone was counted once. V usage is TRBV6-1 and J usage is TRBJ2-1; 12 nucleotides match TRBD2. The CDR3 contains 18 residues. Germline CDR1 reads MNHNS; CDR2 reads SASEGT. After removal of 0 bases from V and 7 bases from J, the junction contained 10 bases not matched to a gene. CDR3 DNA sequence: TGTGCCAGCAGTGAAGCTGACACTAGCGGGGGGCCATGGAATGAGCAGTTCTTC. It codes for CASSEADTSGGPWNEQFF.

The chain employs TRBV5-4 and TRBJ2-1, with a tentative D call TRBD2 (6 bases). This CDR3 region has 16 residues. The germline CDR1 and CDR2 sequences are SGHNT and YYREEE (reference sequence). Deletions cut 3 bases from V and 4 bases from J, with 17 bases between. CDR3 sequence (DNA): TGTGCCAGCAGCTCTGAACCGGGACTCTTTTACAATGAGCAGTTCTTC. This codes for CASSSEPGLFYNEQFF.

J is TRBJ2-7 and V is TRBV5-4, with 8 bases matching TRBD1. CDR3 size: 15 residues. After removal of 4 bases from V and 1 base from J, the junction contained 7 bases not matched to a gene. Germline CDR1 SGHNT, CDR2 YYREEE (reference sequence). CDR3 sequence reads: CASSIPGQASYEQYF. The CDR3 DNA is TGTGCCAGCAGCATACCGGGACAGGCATCCTACGAGCAGTACTTC.

This chain joins TRBV3-1 (or the pseudogene TRBV3-2) and TRBJ2-2; 7 nucleotides align to TRBD2. The CDR3 loop spans 15 amino acids. Unmatched junction bases numbered 8, after V lost 0 bases and J lost 10 bases. CDR1 and CDR2 (germline): LGHDT, YNNKEL (reference sequence). This chain's CDR3 is CASSQERRGGPELFF. CDR3 DNA: TGTGCCAGCAGCCAAGAACGGCGGGGAGGGCCGGAGCTGTTTTTT.

This CDR3 reads CSVEVRGHEQYF. The CDR3 nucleotides read TGCAGCGTTGAAGTCAGGGGACACGAGCAGTACTTC. The chain joins TRBV29-1 to TRBJ2-7; tentative D call: TRBD1 (6 bases). V lost 1 base and J lost 5, with 9 bases in between. CDR3 length: 12 amino acids. The V gene's germline CDR1 is SQVTM and CDR2 ANQGSEA.

The chain employs TRBV9 and TRBJ1-1, with TRBD1 matching 10 bases. The germline V gene encodes CDR1 SGDLS and CDR2 YYNGEE. CDR3 length equals 17 residues. The V segment lost 3 bases and the J segment 0 bases; nucleotides outside the gene matches: 8. Written as DNA, the CDR3 is TGTGCCAGCAGCGCAATGGACAGGGGGTCAATGAACACTGAAGCTTTCTTT. This encodes CASSAMDRGSMNTEAFF.

The CDR3 DNA reads as TGTGCCAGCAGCTTGGAACTAGCGGGGGGCTACAATGAGCAGTTCTTC. It is translated as CASSLELAGGYNEQFF. The chain employs TRBV5-5 and TRBJ2-1, with TRBD2 matching over 12 bases. Germline V gene lookup returns CDR1 SGHKS and CDR2 YYEKEE (reference sequence). The CDR3 is 16 amino acids. The trim removed 0 bases at V and 3 bases at J, leaving 1 base unmatched.

The chain links TRBV6-2 or TRBV6-3 to TRBJ1-1; D gene unclear. This CDR3 spans 12 amino acids. V lost 5 bases to trimming and J lost 1 base, with 5 bases between them. Germline CDR1 is MNHEY and CDR2 is SVGEGT. The CDR3 spells CASSPGNTEAFF. The DNA of the CDR3 is TGTGCCAGCAGTCCAGGGAACACTGAAGCTTTCTTT.

This sequence joins TRBV3-1 (or the pseudogene TRBV3-2) and TRBJ2-1; a possible D gene is TRBD2 (5 bases). The CDR3 extends over 15 amino acids. The germline V and J ends were trimmed by 8 bases and 6 bases, with 20 bases remaining between them. In germline, CDR1 is LGHDT, CDR2 YNNKEL (reference sequence). CDR3 DNA: TGTGCCAGCTCCGGCGGCCTAGGGAGAAGCAATGAGCAGTTCTTC. It codes for CASSGGLGRSNEQFF.

V gene TRBV2 combines with J gene TRBJ2-2, with TRBD2 matching 12 bases. The V gene's germline CDR1 is SNHLY and CDR2 FYNNEI. This CDR3 comprises 15 residues. V lost 6 bases, J lost 1 base, and 0 bases stayed unmatched. CDR3 bases: TGTGCCAGCAGGACTAGCGGGGGGAACACCGGGGAGCTGTTTTTT. Translated: CASRTSGGNTGELFF.

This clone was observed a handful of times. This rearrangement joins TRBV4-3 to TRBJ2-1; TRBD2 agrees at 14 bases. Germline V CDR1 and CDR2: LGHNA, YSLEER. The CDR3 loop spans 16 amino acids. Trimming at V came to 3 bases and at J to 8 bases, leaving 6 bases not matched to a gene. The DNA of the CDR3 is TGCGCCAGCAGCCACCTGACTAGCGGGGGGGCCGATGAGCAGTTCTTC. Translating it yields CASSHLTSGGADEQFF.

The V call is TRBV7-8, the J call TRBJ2-5; no clear D. The germline V gene has CDR1 SGHVS and CDR2 FQNEAQ. V shed 1 base and J shed 0 bases, with 3 bases lying between them. The CDR3 sequence is 13 residues long. CDR3 DNA sequence: TGTGCCAGCAGCTTAGGGCACCAAGAGACCCAGTACTTC. Translated, it gives CASSLGHQETQYF.

This clone came up a few times. The chain has TRBV19 and TRBJ1-1, with 9 bases that match TRBD1. V dropped 7 bases and J dropped 5; count of bases not matched to a gene: 8. The germline CDR1 and CDR2 sequences are LNHDA and SQIVND (reference sequence). The CDR3 has 14 residues. CDR3 residues: CASTPTGGITEAFF. CDR3 DNA sequence: TGTGCCAGTACCCCGACAGGGGGTATAACTGAAGCTTTCTTT.

The V and J genes are TRBV3-1 (or the pseudogene TRBV3-2) and TRBJ2-3, with TRBD2 identical over 8 bases. CDR3 length equals 16 residues. J lost 0 bases, V lost 4 bases, and 6 bases had no gene match. CDR1 is LGHDT, CDR2 YNNKEL, per germline (reference sequence). The CDR3 sequence is CASSPTSGTSTDTQYF. DNA for the CDR3: TGTGCCAGCAGCCCAACTAGCGGAACTAGCACAGATACGCAGTATTTT.

V usage is TRBV6-5 and J usage is TRBJ2-1; TRBD2 matches at 10 bases. Germline assignment: CDR1 MNHEY and CDR2 SVGAGI. Unmatched junction bases numbered 10, after V lost 10 bases and J lost 4 bases. The CDR3 is 15 residues long. The CDR3 protein is CATRFPGLAYNEQFF. CDR3 coding DNA: TGTGCCACCCGTTTCCCGGGACTAGCGTACAATGAGCAGTTCTTC.

V and J are TRBV14 and TRBJ1-1; D unresolved. Trimming took off 4 bases at V and 5 bases at J, with 5 bases between the two ends. From germline, CDR1 is SGHDN and CDR2 FVKESK. This CDR3 spans 11 amino acids. In nucleotides, the CDR3 is TGTGCCAGCAGCCCACTAACTGAAGCTTTCTTT. Protein product: CASSPLTEAFF.

The V call is TRBV19, the J call TRBJ2-7; 13 bases are shared with TRBD2. This CDR3 is 14 amino acids long. Germline assignment: CDR1 LNHDA and CDR2 SQIVND (reference sequence). V trimming: 6 bases; J trimming: 6 bases; junction bases outside the gene matches: 5. CDR3 DNA: TGTGCCAGTAGCCCACTAGCGGGGGGGTTCGAGCAGTACTTC. Protein: CASSPLAGGFEQYF.